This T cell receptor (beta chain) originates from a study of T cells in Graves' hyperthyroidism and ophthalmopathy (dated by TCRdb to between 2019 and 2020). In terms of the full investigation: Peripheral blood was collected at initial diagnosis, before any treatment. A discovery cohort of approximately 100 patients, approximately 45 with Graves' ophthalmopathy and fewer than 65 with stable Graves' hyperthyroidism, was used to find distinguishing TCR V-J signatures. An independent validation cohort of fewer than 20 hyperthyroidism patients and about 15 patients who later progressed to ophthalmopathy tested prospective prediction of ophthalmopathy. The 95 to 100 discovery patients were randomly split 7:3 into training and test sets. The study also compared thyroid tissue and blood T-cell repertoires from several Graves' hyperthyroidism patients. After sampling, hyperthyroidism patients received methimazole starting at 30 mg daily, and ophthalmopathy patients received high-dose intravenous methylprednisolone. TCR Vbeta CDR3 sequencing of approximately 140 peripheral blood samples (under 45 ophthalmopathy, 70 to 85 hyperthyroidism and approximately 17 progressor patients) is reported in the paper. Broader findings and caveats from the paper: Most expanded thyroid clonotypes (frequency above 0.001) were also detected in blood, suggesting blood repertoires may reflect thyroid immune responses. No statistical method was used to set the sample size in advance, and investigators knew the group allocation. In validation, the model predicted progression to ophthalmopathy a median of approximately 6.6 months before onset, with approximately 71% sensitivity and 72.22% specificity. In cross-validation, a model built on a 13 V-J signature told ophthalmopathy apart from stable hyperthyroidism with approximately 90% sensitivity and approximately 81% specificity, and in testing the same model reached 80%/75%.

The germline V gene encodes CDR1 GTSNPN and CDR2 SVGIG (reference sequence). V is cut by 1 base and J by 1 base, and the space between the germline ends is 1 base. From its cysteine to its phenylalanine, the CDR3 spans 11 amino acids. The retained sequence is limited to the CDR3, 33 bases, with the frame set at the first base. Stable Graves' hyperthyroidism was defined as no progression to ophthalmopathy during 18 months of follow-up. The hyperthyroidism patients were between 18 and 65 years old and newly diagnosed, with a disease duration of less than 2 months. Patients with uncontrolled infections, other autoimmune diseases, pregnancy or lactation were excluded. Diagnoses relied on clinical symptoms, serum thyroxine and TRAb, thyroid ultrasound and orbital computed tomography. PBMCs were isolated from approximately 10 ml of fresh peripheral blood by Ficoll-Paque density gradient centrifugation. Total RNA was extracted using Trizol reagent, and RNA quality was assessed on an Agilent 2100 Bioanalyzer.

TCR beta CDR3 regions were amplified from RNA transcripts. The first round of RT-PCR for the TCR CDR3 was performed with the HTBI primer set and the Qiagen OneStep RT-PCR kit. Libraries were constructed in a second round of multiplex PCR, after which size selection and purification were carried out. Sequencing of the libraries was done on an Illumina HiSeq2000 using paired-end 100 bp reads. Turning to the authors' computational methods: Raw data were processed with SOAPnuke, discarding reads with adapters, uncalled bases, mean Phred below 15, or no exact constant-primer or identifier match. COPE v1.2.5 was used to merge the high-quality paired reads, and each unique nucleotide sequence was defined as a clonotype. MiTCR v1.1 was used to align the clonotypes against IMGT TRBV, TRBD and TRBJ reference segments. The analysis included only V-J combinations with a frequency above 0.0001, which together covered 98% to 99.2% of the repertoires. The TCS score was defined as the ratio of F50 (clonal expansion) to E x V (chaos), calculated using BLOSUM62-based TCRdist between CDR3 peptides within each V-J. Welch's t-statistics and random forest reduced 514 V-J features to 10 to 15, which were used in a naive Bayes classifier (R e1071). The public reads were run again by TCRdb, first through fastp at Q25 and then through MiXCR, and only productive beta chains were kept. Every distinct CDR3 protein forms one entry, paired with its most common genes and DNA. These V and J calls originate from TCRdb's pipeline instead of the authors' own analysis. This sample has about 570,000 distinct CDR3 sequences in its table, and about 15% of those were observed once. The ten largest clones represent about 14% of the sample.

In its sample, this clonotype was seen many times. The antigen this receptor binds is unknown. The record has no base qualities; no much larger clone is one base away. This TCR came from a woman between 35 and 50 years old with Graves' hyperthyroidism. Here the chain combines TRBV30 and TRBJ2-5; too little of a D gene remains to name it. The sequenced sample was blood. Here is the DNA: TGTGCCTGGAGTGGCCAAGAGACCCAGTACTTC. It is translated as CAWSGQETQYF.